Each of the 26 T cell receptor beta chains below was sequenced from the same sample in a study of response to subunit inactivated influenza vaccine. Each CDR3 protein gets one entry after TCRdb re-called the RT-PCR reads with MiXCR. The top ten clones hold 2.5% to 3.5% of a sample with just under 550,000 distinct CDR3 sequences, 20% to 25% of them seen once. These sequences were also reported in another study, on T cells expressing NK-cell markers. That report adds: In generating TCR beta cDNA, 5'RACE template switching with UMIs was used.

The sequencing used CD4+ T cells sorted from PBMCs, collected 11 to 12 days after vaccination. These receptors were collected from a man aged 50-60 years who received an inactivated influenza vaccine.

V usage is TRBV6-2 or TRBV6-3 and J usage is TRBJ1-4; D unclear. This CDR3 region has 15 residues. Trimming took 6 bases from V and 4 from J, leaving 15 bases between them. The germline gives CDR1 MNHEY, CDR2 SVGEGT. The CDR3 here is CASRTRTVYNEKLFF. CDR3 DNA sequence: TGTGCCAGCAGAACTCGGACTGTCTATAATGAAAAACTGTTTTTT.

This sequence joins TRBV29-1 and TRBJ2-1; 8 positions agree with TRBD2. Germline CDR1 is SQVTM and CDR2 is ANQGSEA. Germline trimming cut 1 base from V and 0 bases from J; bases unmatched to any gene: 14. CDR3 length: 19 amino acids. The CDR3 spells CSVEGVSALAVSSYNEQFF. The CDR3 coding sequence is TGCAGCGTTGAAGGGGTATCGGCACTAGCGGTTAGCTCCTACAATGAGCAGTTCTTC.

The chain recombines TRBV7-9 with TRBJ2-1; the match to TRBD1 covers 7 bases. Trimming cost V 5 bases and J 4 bases; bases outside gene matches: 8. CDR3 size: 15 residues. CDR1 is SEHNR and CDR2 is FQNEAQ in the germline V gene (reference sequence). CDR3: CASSRQGFQYNEQFF. The CDR3 nucleotides are TGTGCCAGCAGCCGACAGGGATTTCAATACAATGAGCAGTTCTTC. Using reference TRBV7-9 and TRBJ2-1 for the parts outside the CDR3, the full variable domain is DTGVSQNPRHKITKRGQNVTFRCDPISEHNRLYWYRQTLGQGPEFLTYFQNEAQLEKSRLLSDRFSAERPKGSFSTLEIQRTEQGDSAMYLCASSRQGFQYNEQFFGPGTRLTVL.

This chain connects TRBV9 to TRBJ2-1, with unresolved D. V dropped 0 bases and J dropped 9 bases, with 7 bases sitting between them. Germline loops: CDR1 SGDLS, CDR2 YYNGEE. The CDR3 totals 12 residues. The CDR3 sequence is CASSVELGEQFF. As DNA, the CDR3 is TGTGCCAGCAGCGTAGAATTGGGTGAGCAGTTCTTC.

The chain joins TRBV7-3 to TRBJ1-1; weak D call: TRBD1 (5 bases). The germline V and J ends were trimmed by 2 bases and 0 bases, with 10 bases remaining between them. From germline, CDR1 is SGHTA and CDR2 FQGTGA. The length of the CDR3 is 15 residues. The CDR3 spells CASSLYGALNTEAFF. CDR3 coding DNA: TGTGCCAGCAGCTTATACGGGGCCCTGAACACTGAAGCTTTCTTT.

This clonotype was seen repeatedly, ten times or more. The genes are TRBV12-3 or TRBV12-4 and TRBJ2-3, with 8 bases fitting TRBD2. V shed 6 bases, J shed 7 bases, and the junction held 9 bases outside the gene matches. This CDR3 is 14 amino acids long. CDR3 loop: CASRPGGAGNTQYF. The CDR3 DNA reads as TGTGCCAGCAGACCCGGGGGGGCCGGGAATACGCAGTATTTT.

This clonotype occurred a few times. This chain links TRBV20-1 with TRBJ2-3; D remains unclear. V lost 0 bases to trimming and J lost 6 bases, with 10 bases between them. This CDR3 has 13 amino acids. CDR1 and CDR2 from the germline V gene are DFQATT and SNEGSKA (reference sequence). CDR3 DNA: TGCAGTGCTAGAGACCCCACAATTGATACGCAGTATTTT. Protein sequence: CSARDPTIDTQYF.

The chain couples TRBV7-6 to TRBJ2-2, with TRBD1 matching over 7 bases. Trimming removed 5 bases from V and 5 bases from J; junction bases left unmatched: 11. There are 16 residues in the CDR3. Germline V gene data show CDR1 as SGHVS and CDR2 as FNYEAQ. This CDR3 reads CASSLRDRRFTGELFF. CDR3 sequence (DNA): TGTGCCAGCAGCCTCCGGGACAGAAGATTTACCGGGGAGCTGTTTTTT.

This clonotype was seen many times. The chain employs TRBV6-5 and TRBJ2-1; D ambiguous. The germline gives CDR1 MNHEY, CDR2 SVGAGI. V dropped 4 bases and J dropped 0 bases, with 10 bases sitting between them. The CDR3 has 15 amino acids. Written as DNA, the CDR3 is TGTGCCAGCAGTTTGGCATGGGGCTCCTACAATGAGCAGTTCTTC. Amino acid sequence: CASSLAWGSYNEQFF.

CDR3 nucleotides: TGCGCCAGCACTCTAGGAAGCGGGGGGAACACCGGGGAGCTGTTTTTT. Protein: CASTLGSGGNTGELFF. The chain employs TRBV5-1 and TRBJ2-2, with 8 bases identical to TRBD2. The CDR3 sequence is 16 residues long. CDR1 SGHRS and CDR2 YFSETQ come from the germline V gene. V dropped 6 bases and J dropped 1; count of bases not matched to a gene: 8. Full variable domain (rest looked up from reference TRBV5-1 and TRBJ2-2): KAGVTQTPRYLIKTRGQQVTLSCSPISGHRSVSWYQQTPGQGLQFLFEYFSETQRNKGNFPGRFSGRQFSNSRSEMNVSTLELGDSALYLCASTLGSGGNTGELFFGEGSRLTVL.

This clonotype was observed a handful of times. The rearrangement links TRBV5-5 to TRBJ2-7, with a weak D call TRBD1 (6 bases). V was shortened by 3 bases and J by 3 bases, with 13 bases between the two germline ends. CDR1 and CDR2 (germline): SGHKS, YYEKEE (reference sequence). The CDR3 extends over 14 amino acids. CDR3 in DNA: TGTGCCAGCAGCTCCGGGACAAGCTTCTACGAGCAGTACTTC. It yields the protein CASSSGTSFYEQYF.

This chain joins TRBV7-2 and TRBJ2-5; D gene uncertain. This CDR3 is 15 amino acids long. From germline, CDR1 is SGHTA and CDR2 FQGNSA. V shed 0 bases and J shed 5 bases, with 13 bases lying between them. The CDR3 region is CASSLAGWSRETQYF. In DNA form, the CDR3 reads TGTGCCAGCAGCTTAGCGGGCTGGAGCCGGGAGACCCAGTACTTC.

This clonotype was detected only a few times. The chain joins TRBV27 to TRBJ2-2; maybe TRBD1 (6 bases). Germline CDR1 reads MNHEY; CDR2 reads SMNVEV (reference sequence). This CDR3 spans 16 amino acids. Trimming stripped 1 base from V and 0 bases from J, with 9 bases between. As DNA, the CDR3 is TGTGCCAGCAGTTTATTACAGGGTACGAACACCGGGGAGCTGTTTTTT. Translation: CASSLLQGTNTGELFF.

This clonotype occurred a few times. V is TRBV7-2 and J is TRBJ2-1; 11 nucleotides match TRBD2. V trimming: 5 bases; J trimming: 7 bases; junction bases outside the gene matches: 7. The CDR3 spans 15 residues. Per germline, CDR1 SGHTA and CDR2 FQGNSA. The chain's CDR3 is CASSRTSGGVNEQFF. The DNA for the CDR3 is TGTGCCAGCAGCCGAACTAGCGGGGGAGTGAATGAGCAGTTCTTC. The variable domain in full, completed from reference TRBV7-2 and TRBJ2-1, reads GAGVSQSPSNKVTEKGKDVELRCDPISGHTALYWYRQSLGQGLEFLIYFQGNSAPDKSGLPSDRFSAERTGGSVSTLTIQRTQQEDSAVYLCASSRTSGGVNEQFFGPGTRLTVL.

The V call is TRBV5-1, the J call TRBJ2-1; the match to TRBD2 covers 13 bases. The CDR3 sequence is 15 residues long. The germline V gene encodes CDR1 SGHRS and CDR2 YFSETQ. Trimming cost V 3 bases and J 8 bases; bases outside gene matches: 5. The CDR3 protein is CASSSGTSGVYEQFF. DNA for the CDR3: TGCGCCAGCAGCTCAGGGACTAGCGGGGTGTATGAGCAGTTCTTC.

The chain combines TRBV27 with TRBJ2-1, with 11 bases that match TRBD2. Unmatched junction bases numbered 8, after V lost 6 bases and J lost 7 bases. CDR1 is MNHEY and CDR2 is SMNVEV in the germline V gene (reference sequence). This CDR3 contains 15 residues. For the CDR3, the DNA is TGTGCCAGCAGATTTAGCGGGAGGGCCGCAAATGAGCAGTTCTTC. It encodes CASRFSGRAANEQFF.

The J gene is TRBJ2-7, the V gene TRBV7-9; D is unresolved. CDR1 is SEHNR and CDR2 is FQNEAQ in the germline V gene (reference sequence). The ends were cut back, 1 base at V and 0 bases at J, with 13 bases in the middle. This CDR3 comprises 16 residues. In nucleotides, the CDR3 is TGTGCCAGCAGCTTAGGGTCGGGCATGAGCTCCTACGAGCAGTACTTC. Amino acids: CASSLGSGMSSYEQYF.

V is TRBV5-1 and J is TRBJ2-7; D is perhaps TRBD1 (5 bases). CDR1 and CDR2 from the germline V gene are SGHRS and YFSETQ. The CDR3 contains 16 residues. Trimming stripped 1 base from V and 2 bases from J, with 16 bases between. The CDR3 spells CASSLQSGSGPYEQYF. CDR3 DNA: TGCGCCAGCAGCTTGCAATCCGGTTCAGGGCCCTACGAGCAGTACTTC.

The sample holds a few counts of this clonotype. J is TRBJ2-5 and V is TRBV11-2; 10 bases are a match to TRBD1. Trimming took 4 bases from V and 7 from J; bases not matched to a gene: 9. The V gene's germline CDR1 is SGHAT and CDR2 FQNNGV. This CDR3 spans 15 amino acids. CDR3 nucleotides: TGTGCCAGCAGCTCATACCGGGACAGGGGAGGGACCCAGTACTTC. Translation gives CASSSYRDRGGTQYF.

This chain uses TRBV12-3 or TRBV12-4 with TRBJ1-2; a weak D match, TRBD1 (6 bases). V gave up 1 base and J gave up 8 bases, with 20 bases separating them. This CDR3 has 16 residues. The CDR3 bases are TGTGCCAGCAGTTTAGGGGCAGGGGTTTCGTCGGAAGGCTACACCTTC. Its protein product is CASSLGAGVSSEGYTF.

In its sample, this clonotype was seen a few times. This chain uses TRBV4-3 with TRBJ2-1, with 7 bases matching TRBD1. The V and J ends lost 1 base and 0 bases, in that order; junction bases with no gene match: 12. The CDR3 contains 19 residues. CDR1 and CDR2 (germline): LGHNA, YSLEER. The CDR3 protein is CASSQGWGWTGASYNEQFF. DNA for the CDR3: TGCGCCAGCAGCCAAGGATGGGGGTGGACAGGCGCCTCCTACAATGAGCAGTTCTTC.

This clonotype came up many times. The chain employs TRBV3-1 and TRBJ1-1, with D unresolved. This CDR3 comprises 13 residues. Deletions cut 4 bases from V and 1 base from J, with 7 bases between. Germline CDR1 is LGHDT and CDR2 is YNNKEL (reference sequence). CDR3 bases: TGTGCCAGCAGCCGGACCAGGAACACTGAAGCTTTCTTT. Translated: CASSRTRNTEAFF.

J is TRBJ2-4 and V is TRBV20-1, with TRBD2 as a possible D gene (5 bases). Between the trimmed V and J ends, which lost 4 bases and 6 bases, there was a span of 16 bases. Looked up from germline, CDR1 is DFQATT and CDR2 is SNEGSKA (reference sequence). The CDR3 is 14 amino acids. CDR3 coding DNA: TGCAGTGCTACGTCCACCTCGGGGAGAAACATTCAGTACTTC. This translates into CSATSTSGRNIQYF.

This clonotype was seen ten or more times. This chain connects TRBV20-1 to TRBJ2-5, with TRBD1 matching 9 bases. Looked up from germline, CDR1 is DFQATT and CDR2 is SNEGSKA (reference sequence). The CDR3 has 14 amino acids. V lost 6 bases to trimming and J lost 4 bases; unmatched junction nucleotides: 9. CDR3 nucleotide sequence: TGCAGTGCACCGGGACAGGGTCGGGCAGAGACCCAGTACTTC. Translation: CSAPGQGRAETQYF.

This clonotype has ten or more counts. V usage is TRBV5-1 and J usage is TRBJ1-3, with 9 bases identical to TRBD1. The CDR3 is made up of 16 amino acids. The J segment lost 0 bases and the V segment lost 4 bases, leaving 5 bases of the junction unmatched. The germline CDR1 and CDR2 sequences are SGHRS and YFSETQ. This CDR3 reads CASSGGQGTSGNTIYF. CDR3 sequence (DNA): TGCGCCAGCAGCGGGGGACAGGGAACCTCTGGAAACACCATATATTTT.

This clonotype was counted only a few times. V usage is TRBV12-3 or TRBV12-4 and J usage is TRBJ1-5; D is ambiguous. CDR3 length equals 12 residues. Trimming shortened V by 2 bases and J by 13 bases, and 12 bases separated the two germline ends. Written as DNA, the CDR3 is TGTGCCAGCAGTTTAATGGGCAGCCGACAGCATTTT. Protein product: CASSLMGSRQHF.